This TCR beta chain was obtained from a study of breast tumors, draining lymph nodes, adjacent tissues. In regard to this clonotype: Its matching antigen is unknown.

Findings and caveats of the study: Data fit most tumor T cells coming from lymph node, expanding in tumor. Luminal-like breast cancer showed significantly higher tumor–nontumor repertoire similarity than basal-like. Tumor TCR diversity was below lymph nodes but above nontumor tissue. Tumor T cell lymph node origin was a supported hypothesis, not proven.

One entry per CDR3 protein results from TCRdb running MiXCR on the multiplex PCR reads. The sample has 20,000 to 25,000 distinct CDR3 sequences, about 25% seen once. The material sequenced was breast tumor tissue. The sequence was obtained from a female donor with breast cancer. Some clones in this sample may be carry-over from other donors' samples.

The CDR3 reads CASSFGIRGYNEQFF. DNA for the CDR3: TGTGCCAGCAGTTTTGGTATAAGGGGATATAATGAGCAGTTCTTC. The chain uses TRBV12-3 or TRBV12-4 and TRBJ2-1, with D possibly matching TRBD1 (5 bases). V lost 3 bases, J lost 7 bases, and 16 bases lay in between. This CDR3 comprises 15 residues.